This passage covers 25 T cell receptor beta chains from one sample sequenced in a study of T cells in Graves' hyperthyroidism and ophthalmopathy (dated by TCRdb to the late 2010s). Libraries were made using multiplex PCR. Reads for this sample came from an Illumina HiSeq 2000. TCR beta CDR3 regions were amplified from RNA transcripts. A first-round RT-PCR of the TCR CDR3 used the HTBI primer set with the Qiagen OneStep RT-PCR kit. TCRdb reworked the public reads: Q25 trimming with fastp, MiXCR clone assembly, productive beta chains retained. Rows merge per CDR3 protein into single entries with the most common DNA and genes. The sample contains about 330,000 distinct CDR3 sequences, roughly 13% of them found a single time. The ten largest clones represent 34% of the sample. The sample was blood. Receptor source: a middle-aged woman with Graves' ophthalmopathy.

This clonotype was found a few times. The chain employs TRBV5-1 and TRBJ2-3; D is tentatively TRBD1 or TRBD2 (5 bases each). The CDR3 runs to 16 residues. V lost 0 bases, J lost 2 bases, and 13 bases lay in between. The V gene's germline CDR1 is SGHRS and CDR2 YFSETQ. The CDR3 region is CASSLAGASNTDTQYF. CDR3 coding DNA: TGCGCCAGCAGCTTGGCCGGGGCCAGCAACACAGATACGCAGTATTTT.

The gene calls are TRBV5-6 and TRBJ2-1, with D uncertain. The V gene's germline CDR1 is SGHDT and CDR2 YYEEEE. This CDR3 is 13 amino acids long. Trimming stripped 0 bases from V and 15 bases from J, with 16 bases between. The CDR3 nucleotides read TGTGCCAGCAGCTTGGAGAGACGGAAGGGCCCGTTCTTC. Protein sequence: CASSLERRKGPFF.

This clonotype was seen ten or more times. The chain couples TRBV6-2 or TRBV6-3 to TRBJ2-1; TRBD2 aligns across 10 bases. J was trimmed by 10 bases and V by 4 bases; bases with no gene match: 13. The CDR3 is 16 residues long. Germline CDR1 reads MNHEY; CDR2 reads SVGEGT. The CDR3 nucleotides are TGTGCCAGCAGTTCCCTAGCGGGAGCGAGATCGTGGGAGCAGTTCTTC. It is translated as CASSSLAGARSWEQFF.

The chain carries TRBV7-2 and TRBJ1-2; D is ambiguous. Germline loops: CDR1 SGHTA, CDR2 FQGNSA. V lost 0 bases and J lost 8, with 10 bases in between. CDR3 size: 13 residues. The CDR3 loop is CASSLAGRGGYTF. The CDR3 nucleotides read TGTGCCAGCAGCTTAGCCGGACGTGGGGGCTACACCTTC.

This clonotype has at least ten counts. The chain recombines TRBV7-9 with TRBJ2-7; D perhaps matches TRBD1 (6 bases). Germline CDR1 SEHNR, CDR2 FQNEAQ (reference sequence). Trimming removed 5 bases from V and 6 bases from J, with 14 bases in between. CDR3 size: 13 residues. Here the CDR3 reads CASSELGHPEQYF. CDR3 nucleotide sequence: TGTGCCAGCAGCGAGCTGGGACACCCCGAGCAGTACTTC.

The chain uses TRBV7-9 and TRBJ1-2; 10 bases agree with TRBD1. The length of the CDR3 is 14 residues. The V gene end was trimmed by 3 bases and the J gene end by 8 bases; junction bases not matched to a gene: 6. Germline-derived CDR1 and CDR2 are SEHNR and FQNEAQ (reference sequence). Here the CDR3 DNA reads TGTGCCAGCAGCTTGACAGGGGGCAGGGGAGGCTACACCTTC. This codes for CASSLTGGRGGYTF.

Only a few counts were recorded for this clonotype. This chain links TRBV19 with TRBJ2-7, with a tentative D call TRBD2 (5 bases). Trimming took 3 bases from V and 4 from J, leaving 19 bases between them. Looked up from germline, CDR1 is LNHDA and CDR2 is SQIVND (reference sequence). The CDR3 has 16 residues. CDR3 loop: CASSIGLRRGEYEQYF. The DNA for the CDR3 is TGTGCCAGTAGTATCGGTTTGAGACGGGGTGAATACGAGCAGTACTTC.

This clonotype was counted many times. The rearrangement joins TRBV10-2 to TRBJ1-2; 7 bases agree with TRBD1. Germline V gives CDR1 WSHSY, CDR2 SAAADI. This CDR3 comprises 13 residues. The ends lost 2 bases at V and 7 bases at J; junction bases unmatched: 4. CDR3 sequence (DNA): TGCGCCAGCAGTGAGACCAGGGGGTTTGGCTACACCTTC. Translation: CASSETRGFGYTF.

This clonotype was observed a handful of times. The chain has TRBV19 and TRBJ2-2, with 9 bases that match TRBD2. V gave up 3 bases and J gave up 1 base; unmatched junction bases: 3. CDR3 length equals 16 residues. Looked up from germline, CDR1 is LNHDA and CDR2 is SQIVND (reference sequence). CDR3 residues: CASSIPAGGNTGELFF. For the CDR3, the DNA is TGTGCCAGTAGTATCCCAGCGGGAGGGAACACCGGGGAGCTGTTTTTT. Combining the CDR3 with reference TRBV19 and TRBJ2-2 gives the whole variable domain DGGITQSPKYLFRKEGQNVTLSCEQNLNHDAMYWYRQDPGQGLRLIYYSQIVNDFQKGDIAEGYSVSREKKESFPLTVTSAQKNPTAFYLCASSIPAGGNTGELFFGEGSRLTVL.

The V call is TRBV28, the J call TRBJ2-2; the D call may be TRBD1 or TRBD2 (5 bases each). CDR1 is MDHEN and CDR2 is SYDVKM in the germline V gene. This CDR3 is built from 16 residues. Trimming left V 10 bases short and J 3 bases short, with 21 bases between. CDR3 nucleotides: TGTGCCATCTCCCTGGGGGATATCGGATACACCGGGGAGCTGTTTTTT. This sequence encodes CAISLGDIGYTGELFF.

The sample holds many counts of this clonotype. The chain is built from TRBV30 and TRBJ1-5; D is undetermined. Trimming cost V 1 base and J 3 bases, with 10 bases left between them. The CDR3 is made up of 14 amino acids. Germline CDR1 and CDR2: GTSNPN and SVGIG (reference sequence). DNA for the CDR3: TGTGCCTGGAGTGGATCACAGTACAATCAGCCCCAGCATTTT. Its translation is CAWSGSQYNQPQHF.

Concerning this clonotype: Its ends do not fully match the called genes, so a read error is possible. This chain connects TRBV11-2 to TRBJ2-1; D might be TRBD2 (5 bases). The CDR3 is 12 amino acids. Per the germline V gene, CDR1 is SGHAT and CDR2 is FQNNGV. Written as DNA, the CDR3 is TGTGCCAGCAGCCGAGGACTGCTTGAGCAGTCCTTC. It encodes CASSRGLLEQSF.

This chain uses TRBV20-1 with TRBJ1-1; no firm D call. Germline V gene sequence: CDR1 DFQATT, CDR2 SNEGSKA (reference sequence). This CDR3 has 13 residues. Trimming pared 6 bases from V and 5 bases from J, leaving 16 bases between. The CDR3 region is CSAPPGIETEAFF. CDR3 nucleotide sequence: TGCAGTGCCCCCCCCGGTATAGAGACTGAAGCTTTCTTT.

The CDR3 DNA follows: TGTGCCAGCAGCCAAGATGAGGGCCTGAACACTGAAGCTTTCTTT. Residues: CASSQDEGLNTEAFF. This chain joins TRBV14 and TRBJ1-1, with D unresolved. V dropped 0 bases and J dropped 0 bases, with 8 bases sitting between them. Germline CDR1 is SGHDN and CDR2 is FVKESK. The CDR3 runs to 15 residues.

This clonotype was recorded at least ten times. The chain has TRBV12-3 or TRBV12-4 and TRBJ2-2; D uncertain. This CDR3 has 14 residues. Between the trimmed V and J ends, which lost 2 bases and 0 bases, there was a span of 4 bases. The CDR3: CASSLHTNTGELFF. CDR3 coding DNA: TGTGCCAGCAGTTTACACACGAACACCGGGGAGCTGTTTTTT.

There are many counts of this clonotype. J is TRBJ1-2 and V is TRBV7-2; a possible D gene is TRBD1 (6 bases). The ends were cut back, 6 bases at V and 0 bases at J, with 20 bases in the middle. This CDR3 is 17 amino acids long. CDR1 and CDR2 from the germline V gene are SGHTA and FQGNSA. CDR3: CASRGGRGALANYGYTF. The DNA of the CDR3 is TGTGCCAGCAGGGGAGGTCGGGGGGCCCTAGCTAACTATGGCTACACCTTC.

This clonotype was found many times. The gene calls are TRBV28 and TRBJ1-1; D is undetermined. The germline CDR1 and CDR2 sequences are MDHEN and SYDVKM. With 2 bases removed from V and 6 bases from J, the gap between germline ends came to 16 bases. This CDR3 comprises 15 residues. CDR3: CASSLGVRQIPEAFF. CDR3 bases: TGTGCCAGCAGTTTAGGGGTGCGACAAATACCTGAAGCTTTCTTT. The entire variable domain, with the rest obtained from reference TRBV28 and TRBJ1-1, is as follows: DVKVTQSSRYLVKRTGEKVFLECVQDMDHENMFWYRQDPGLGLRLIYFSYDVKMKEKGDIPEGYSVSREKKERFSLILESASTNQTSMYLCASSLGVRQIPEAFFGQGTRLTVV.

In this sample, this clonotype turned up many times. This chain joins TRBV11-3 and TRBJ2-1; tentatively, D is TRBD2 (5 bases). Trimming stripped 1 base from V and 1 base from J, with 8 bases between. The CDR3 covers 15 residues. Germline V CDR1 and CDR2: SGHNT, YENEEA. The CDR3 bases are TGTGCCAGCAGCTTAGGCCGGGGTTCCTACAATGAGCAGTTCTTC. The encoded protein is CASSLGRGSYNEQFF.

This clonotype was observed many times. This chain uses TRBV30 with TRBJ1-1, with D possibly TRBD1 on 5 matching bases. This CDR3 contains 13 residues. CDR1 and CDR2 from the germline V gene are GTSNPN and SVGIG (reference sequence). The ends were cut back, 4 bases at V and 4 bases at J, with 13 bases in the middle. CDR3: CAWKGQLFTEAFF. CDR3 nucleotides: TGTGCCTGGAAGGGGCAGTTATTCACTGAAGCTTTCTTT.

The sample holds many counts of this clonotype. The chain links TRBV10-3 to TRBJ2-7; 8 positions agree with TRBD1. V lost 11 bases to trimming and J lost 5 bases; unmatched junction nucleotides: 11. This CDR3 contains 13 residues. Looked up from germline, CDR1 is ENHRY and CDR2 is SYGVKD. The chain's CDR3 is CASRLQGANEQYF. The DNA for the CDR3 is TGTGCCTCCCGCTTGCAGGGGGCTAACGAGCAGTACTTC.

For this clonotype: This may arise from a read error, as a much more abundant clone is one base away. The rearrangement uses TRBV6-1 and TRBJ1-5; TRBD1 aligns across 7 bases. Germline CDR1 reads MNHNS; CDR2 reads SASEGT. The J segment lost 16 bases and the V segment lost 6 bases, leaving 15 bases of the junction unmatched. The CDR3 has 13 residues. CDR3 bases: TGTGCCAGCAGGAAAGGACAGGACTGGCGGGAACATTTT. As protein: CASRKGQDWREHF.

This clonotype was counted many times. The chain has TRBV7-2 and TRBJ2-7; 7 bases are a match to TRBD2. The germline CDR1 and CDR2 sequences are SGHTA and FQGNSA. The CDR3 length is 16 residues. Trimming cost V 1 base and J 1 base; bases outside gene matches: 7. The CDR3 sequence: CASSLVPLGGSYEQYF. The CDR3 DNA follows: TGTGCCAGCAGCTTAGTGCCCCTGGGGGGGTCCTACGAGCAGTACTTC.

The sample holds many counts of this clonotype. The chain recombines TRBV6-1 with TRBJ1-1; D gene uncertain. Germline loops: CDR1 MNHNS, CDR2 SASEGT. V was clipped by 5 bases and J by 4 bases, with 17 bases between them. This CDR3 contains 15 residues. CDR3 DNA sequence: TGTGCCAGCAGTAACGGGATTAAAAGGGCCACTGAAGCTTTCTTT. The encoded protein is CASSNGIKRATEAFF.

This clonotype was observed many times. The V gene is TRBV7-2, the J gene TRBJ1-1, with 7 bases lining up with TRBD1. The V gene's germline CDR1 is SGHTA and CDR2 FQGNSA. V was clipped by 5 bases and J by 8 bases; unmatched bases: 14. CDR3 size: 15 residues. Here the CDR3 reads CASSPRPGQLWEAFF. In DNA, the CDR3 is TGTGCCAGCAGCCCCAGACCGGGACAGCTTTGGGAAGCTTTCTTT. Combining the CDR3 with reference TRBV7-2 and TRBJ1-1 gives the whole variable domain GAGVSQSPSNKVTEKGKDVELRCDPISGHTALYWYRQSLGQGLEFLIYFQGNSAPDKSGLPSDRFSAERTGGSVSTLTIQRTQQEDSAVYLCASSPRPGQLWEAFFGQGTRLTVV.

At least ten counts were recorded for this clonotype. The CDR3 nucleotides read TGTGCCAGCAGCCAAGTCGAAGGGTACGGCGAGCAGTACTTC. It yields the protein CASSQVEGYGEQYF. The chain links TRBV3-1 to TRBJ2-7; no firm D call. From germline, CDR1 is LGHDT and CDR2 YNNKEL (reference sequence). The length of the CDR3 is 14 residues. Trimming stripped 1 base from V and 6 bases from J, with 13 bases between.